The 29 T cell receptor beta chains below were found in one sample sequenced in a study of blood T cells in healthy people across ages. Sample-barcoded 5' priming and a J-beta primer mix drove a second PCR of roughly 6 to 12 cycles. Using its own MiXCR run on the 5' RACE reads, TCRdb lists one record per CDR3 protein. The repertoire holds some 710,000 distinct CDR3 sequences, with over 20% as singletons. Sequencing used blood. The source of these receptors is a man in his 70s in good health.

The rearrangement uses TRBV6-5 and TRBJ2-5; the D is unclear. The DNA end lines up better with TRBJ2-7; the J call may be wrong. In germline, CDR1 is MNHEY, CDR2 SVGAGI. This CDR3 comprises 12 residues. CDR3 DNA: TGTGCCAGCAGGGGCATCTCCTACGAGCAGTACTTC. Translated: CASRGISYEQYF.

At least ten counts were recorded for this clonotype. The V call is TRBV11-2, the J call TRBJ2-5; D not certain. From germline, CDR1 is SGHAT and CDR2 FQNNGV. The germline V and J ends were trimmed by 5 bases and 4 bases, with 11 bases remaining between them. The CDR3 extends over 13 amino acids. This chain's CDR3 is CASSETRGETQYF. The DNA for the CDR3 is TGTGCCAGCAGCGAAACCAGAGGAGAGACCCAGTACTTC.

This clonotype was detected a few times. This chain uses TRBV7-2 with TRBJ2-3; D possibly corresponds to TRBD2 (5 bases). V lost 6 bases, J lost 6 bases, and 10 bases lay in between. The length of the CDR3 is 12 residues. CDR1 is SGHTA and CDR2 is FQGNSA in the germline V gene. Written as DNA, the CDR3 is TGTGCCAGCAGTACTAGTGGGGATACGCAGTATTTT. It translates to CASSTSGDTQYF.

This clonotype is a singleton in its sample. The chain links TRBV7-8 to TRBJ2-3, with a weak D call TRBD1 (5 bases). The CDR3 consists of 14 residues. V lost 1 base and J 4 bases, leaving 9 bases between the germline ends. Per germline, CDR1 SGHVS and CDR2 FQNEAQ. The CDR3 loop is CASSLVRASDTQYF. DNA for the CDR3: TGTGCCAGCAGCTTAGTCAGGGCCTCAGATACGCAGTATTTT.

This clonotype was observed a few times. The V gene is TRBV19, the J gene TRBJ1-1; a weak D match, TRBD1 (6 bases). The V end was cut by 7 bases, the J end by 0 bases, with 15 bases between. Germline V gives CDR1 LNHDA, CDR2 SQIVND (reference sequence). The CDR3 runs 15 residues. The chain's CDR3 is CASNLGQIMNTEAFF. The CDR3 DNA reads TGTGCCAGTAACCTAGGACAGATCATGAACACTGAAGCTTTCTTT.

This clonotype showed up just a few times. CDR3 sequence (DNA): TGCAGCGTTGGAGTGGGAGGCGGCACCGGGGAGCTGTTTTTT. This translates into CSVGVGGGTGELFF. The V call is TRBV29-1, the J call TRBJ2-2, with D possibly being TRBD2 (6 bases). CDR1 is SQVTM, CDR2 ANQGSEA, per germline. The CDR3 is 14 amino acids. The V end lost 4 bases, the J end lost 4 bases, and 13 bases lay between the germline ends.

The rearrangement joins TRBV4-3 to TRBJ2-5, with 7 bases that match TRBD1. CDR1 and CDR2 (germline): LGHNA, YSLEER. The CDR3 is 16 residues long. Losses at the gene ends were 1 base for V and 4 bases for J; bases not matched to a gene: 9. CDR3 in amino acids: CASSQAVTGYGETQYF. CDR3 nucleotides: TGCGCCAGCAGCCAAGCAGTGACAGGGTACGGAGAGACCCAGTACTTC.

To note about this clonotype: A read error may be the cause here, since a much bigger clone is one base away. The chain has TRBV20-1 and TRBJ1-1; D is unresolved. The CDR3 consists of 14 residues. From germline, CDR1 is DFQATT and CDR2 SNEGSKA (reference sequence). Here the CDR3 reads CSARGDFLNAEAFF. The CDR3 coding sequence is TGCAGTGCTAGAGGAGACTTCTTGAACGCTGAAGCTTTCTTT.

This clonotype appeared once. This chain links TRBV27 with TRBJ2-7; tentative D call: TRBD2 (5 bases). V lost 0 bases, J lost 5 bases, and 8 bases lay in between. In germline, CDR1 is MNHEY, CDR2 SMNVEV (reference sequence). This CDR3 has 13 residues. CDR3 nucleotides: TGTGCCAGCAGTTTATCGCACGGGAACGAGCAGTACTTC. Encoded protein: CASSLSHGNEQYF.

The V call is TRBV5-1, the J call TRBJ2-3; D is perhaps TRBD1 (6 bases). This CDR3 comprises 15 residues. With 4 bases removed from V and 0 bases from J, the gap between germline ends came to 12 bases. Looked up from germline, CDR1 is SGHRS and CDR2 is YFSETQ. CDR3 sequence reads: CASSPRGYSTDTQYF. CDR3 sequence (DNA): TGCGCCAGCAGCCCCAGGGGATATAGCACAGATACGCAGTATTTT.

This clonotype was seen a handful of times. The chain links TRBV20-1 to TRBJ1-2, with D possibly TRBD1 on 6 matching bases. The CDR3 sequence is 14 residues long. The germline V gene encodes CDR1 DFQATT and CDR2 SNEGSKA (reference sequence). V lost 1 base, J lost 3 bases, and 12 bases lay in between. The CDR3 sequence: CSARAMAGDYGYTF. The DNA of the CDR3 is TGCAGTGCTAGAGCAATGGCAGGGGACTATGGCTACACCTTC.

This clonotype was counted only a few times. The genes are TRBV2 and TRBJ2-7; D gene uncertain. The assigned J gene may be wrong: the sequence end matches TRBJ2-5 better. This CDR3 is 14 amino acids long. Germline V gene sequence: CDR1 SNHLY, CDR2 FYNNEI. The CDR3 coding sequence is TGTGCCAGCAGCCGTAACAGAAACCAAGAGACCCAGTACTTC. This encodes CASSRNRNQETQYF.

The chain is built from TRBV28 and TRBJ2-7; TRBD2 might be the D (5 bases). V gave up 7 bases and J gave up 2 bases, with 9 bases separating them. This CDR3 region has 12 residues. Germline V CDR1 and CDR2: MDHEN, SYDVKM. The CDR3 nucleotides read TGTGCCAGCACCCCGGGGACCTACGAGCAGTACTTC. Translated: CASTPGTYEQYF. Looking up the rest from reference TRBV28 and TRBJ2-7 gives the full variable domain: DVKVTQSSRYLVKRTGEKVFLECVQDMDHENMFWYRQDPGLGLRLIYFSYDVKMKEKGDIPEGYSVSREKKERFSLILESASTNQTSMYLCASTPGTYEQYFGPGTRLTVT.

The chain recombines TRBV5-1 with TRBJ2-1, with TRBD2 matching 10 bases. In germline, CDR1 is SGHRS, CDR2 YFSETQ. The CDR3 has 15 residues. The ends lost 1 base at V and 4 bases at J; junction bases unmatched: 2. CDR3 in amino acids: CASSLTSGMYNEQFF. CDR3 DNA: TGCGCCAGCAGCTTGACTAGCGGGATGTACAATGAGCAGTTCTTC.

This clonotype was observed a few times. A read error may produce the germline difference seen at one junction end. The V gene is TRBV12-3 or TRBV12-4, the J gene TRBJ2-4; D is ambiguous. This CDR3 spans 13 amino acids. CDR3 nucleotide sequence: TGTGCCAGCAGTTTAGCAGCCAAAAACATTCAGTGCTTC. Translating gives CASSLAAKNIQCF.

This clonotype was recorded many times. V gene TRBV7-2 combines with J gene TRBJ2-1, with no clear D. The CDR3 runs to 13 residues. Trimming left V 6 bases short and J 7 bases short, with 13 bases between. Germline-derived CDR1 and CDR2 are SGHTA and FQGNSA. This chain's CDR3 is CASRTSVVNEQFF. CDR3 bases: TGTGCCAGCAGGACGAGCGTAGTAAATGAGCAGTTCTTC.

The chain links TRBV5-5 to TRBJ2-2; D uncertain. The ends were cut back, 5 bases at V and 3 bases at J, with 14 bases in the middle. The CDR3 spans 15 residues. Looked up from germline, CDR1 is SGHKS and CDR2 is YYEKEE (reference sequence). The CDR3 DNA reads TGTGCCAGCAGTCTCCGGCCAGCTGACACCGGGGAGCTGTTTTTT. Amino acids: CASSLRPADTGELFF.

As for this clonotype: This may be a read error: a much more frequent sequence differs by one nucleotide. This CDR3 reads CAGSLVGYEQYF. The CDR3 DNA is TGCGCCGGCAGCTTGGTAGGCTACGAGCAGTACTTC. The V call is TRBV5-1, the J call TRBJ2-7; D unresolved. The CDR3 spans 12 residues. Germline CDR1 is SGHRS and CDR2 is YFSETQ.

This clonotype has just a few counts. J is TRBJ2-1 and V is TRBV7-2; D call uncertain. The CDR3 covers 15 residues. Trimming took 3 bases from V and 4 from J, leaving 13 bases between them. The germline CDR1 and CDR2 sequences are SGHTA and FQGNSA. The DNA for the CDR3 is TGTGCCAGCAGCTTCGCCCTCCCCGTGTACAATGAGCAGTTCTTC. This encodes CASSFALPVYNEQFF.

The genes are TRBV6-5 and TRBJ2-5; 7 bases line up with TRBD1. The J call may be incorrect, as the DNA end agrees better with TRBJ2-7. The CDR3 has 12 residues. The germline CDR1 and CDR2 sequences are MNHEY and SVGAGI. CDR3 sequence reads: CASSTRDSEQYF. The CDR3 DNA reads as TGTGCCAGCAGTACCCGGGACAGCGAGCAGTACTTC.

This clonotype was picked up many times. The chain combines TRBV6-1 with TRBJ1-5, with TRBD1 matching 8 bases. The CDR3 is 15 residues long. In germline, CDR1 is MNHNS, CDR2 SASEGT. J lost 7 bases, V lost 2 bases, and 7 bases had no gene match. The CDR3, as DNA: TGTGCCAGCAGTGAACTCCGGGCAGGGGGCCAGCCCCAGCATTTT. It is translated as CASSELRAGGQPQHF.

The chain links TRBV5-1 to TRBJ1-1; D may be TRBD1 (5 bases). Trimming took off 2 bases at V and 0 bases at J, with 17 bases between the two ends. Germline CDR1 is SGHRS and CDR2 is YFSETQ. This CDR3 contains 17 residues. The CDR3 DNA sequence: TGCGCCAGCAGCTTTGGAGCGGGGGGGAATCTGAACACTGAAGCTTTCTTT. Translating it yields CASSFGAGGNLNTEAFF. The entire variable domain, with the rest obtained from reference TRBV5-1 and TRBJ1-1, is as follows: KAGVTQTPRYLIKTRGQQVTLSCSPISGHRSVSWYQQTPGQGLQFLFEYFSETQRNKGNFPGRFSGRQFSNSRSEMNVSTLELGDSALYLCASSFGAGGNLNTEAFFGQGTRLTVV.

V is TRBV20-1 and J is TRBJ1-5, with 7 bases identical to TRBD1. The germline V gene has CDR1 DFQATT and CDR2 SNEGSKA (reference sequence). There are 15 residues in the CDR3. Unmatched junction bases numbered 8, after V lost 6 bases and J lost 0 bases. CDR3 region: CSAKRQGFSNQPQHF. The CDR3 nucleotides read TGCAGTGCGAAAAGACAGGGTTTTAGCAATCAGCCCCAGCATTTT.

This clonotype has a handful of counts. V gene TRBV7-9 combines with J gene TRBJ1-4; 7 bases match TRBD1. In germline, CDR1 is SEHNR, CDR2 FQNEAQ (reference sequence). The trim removed 3 bases at V and 8 bases at J, leaving 6 bases unmatched. The CDR3 is 14 amino acids. The CDR3 here is CASSFGQVLEKLFF. The CDR3 DNA follows: TGTGCCAGCAGCTTCGGACAGGTTCTAGAAAAACTGTTTTTT.

This clonotype was observed a handful of times. The V gene is TRBV6-6, the J gene TRBJ2-4; TRBD2 might be the D (5 bases). Trimming pared 7 bases from V and 0 bases from J, leaving 13 bases between. The CDR3 consists of 15 residues. Germline V gives CDR1 MNHNY, CDR2 SVGAGI (reference sequence). Here the CDR3 DNA reads TGTGCCAGCATAGGCAGCGGTCTAGCCAAAAACATTCAGTACTTC. It yields the protein CASIGSGLAKNIQYF.

The rearrangement links TRBV9 to TRBJ1-4; D may be TRBD1 (6 bases). CDR1 SGDLS and CDR2 YYNGEE come from the germline V gene. The CDR3 is 16 amino acids. Trimming left V 2 bases short and J 8 bases short, with 19 bases between. CDR3 loop: CASSVEGGRGREKLFF. DNA of the CDR3: TGTGCCAGCAGCGTGGAGGGCGGCAGGGGTAGAGAAAAACTGTTTTTT.

This clonotype was recorded a few times. V usage is TRBV28 and J usage is TRBJ1-6; D ambiguous. The ends were cut back, 6 bases at V and 7 bases at J, with 13 bases in the middle. This CDR3 has 14 amino acids. Germline CDR1 reads MDHEN; CDR2 reads SYDVKM. CDR3 nucleotides: TGTGCCAGCAGACGTGACATCCCGAATTCACCCCTCCACTTT. This sequence encodes CASRRDIPNSPLHF.

The chain joins TRBV24-1 to TRBJ1-5; D possibly corresponds to TRBD1 (5 bases). Germline CDR1 reads KGHDR; CDR2 reads SFDVKD. The V end lost 5 bases, the J end lost 3 bases, and 10 bases lay between the germline ends. The CDR3 extends over 14 amino acids. The CDR3 sequence is CATSGQGNNQPQHF. DNA of the CDR3: TGTGCCACCAGTGGGCAGGGTAACAATCAGCCCCAGCATTTT.

The J gene is TRBJ1-2, the V gene TRBV7-8, with D tentatively TRBD1 (5 bases). The CDR3 covers 16 residues. Germline CDR1 SGHVS, CDR2 FQNEAQ. Trimming left V 3 bases short and J 6 bases short, with 20 bases between. CDR3 DNA sequence: TGTGCCAGCAGCTTCTCTACCGTGGGGCGGTCGGATGGCTACACCTTC. It translates to CASSFSTVGRSDGYTF.